This TCR beta chain was profiled in a study of cytomegalovirus exposure and HLA in healthy donors. Study findings and constraints: Many donors shared some public TCRs, even though most TCR sequences were rare. Across HLA loci, a later analysis found differing TCR association rates, with DRB1 most and HLA-C fewest.

The primer mix had 60 Vbeta and 13 Jbeta primers. Produced via immunoSEQ multiplex PCR; TCRdb's table is partial and in-frame only. The table shows roughly 180,000 clones, with approximately 80% occurring only once. J gave up 1 base and V 0 bases, and 5 bases lay outside the gene matches. From germline, CDR1 is SGHRS and CDR2 YFSETQ. The CDR3 contains 16 residues. This clone was counted ten times or more. The antigen is not known. V usage is TRBV5-1 and J usage is TRBJ2-5, with 8 positions matching TRBD1. The receptor's source is a woman aged 30 to 39 in good health and CMV-seropositive. The sequenced sample was PBMCs. The CDR3 is CASSLDSQGAQETQYF. The CDR3 DNA follows: TGCGCCAGCAGCTTGGATTCCCAGGGGGCCCAAGAGACCCAGTACTTC. Full variable domain (outside the CDR3, taken from reference TRBV5-1 and TRBJ2-5): KAGVTQTPRYLIKTRGQQVTLSCSPISGHRSVSWYQQTPGQGLQFLFEYFSETQRNKGNFPGRFSGRQFSNSRSEMNVSTLELGDSALYLCASSLDSQGAQETQYFGPGTRLLVL.